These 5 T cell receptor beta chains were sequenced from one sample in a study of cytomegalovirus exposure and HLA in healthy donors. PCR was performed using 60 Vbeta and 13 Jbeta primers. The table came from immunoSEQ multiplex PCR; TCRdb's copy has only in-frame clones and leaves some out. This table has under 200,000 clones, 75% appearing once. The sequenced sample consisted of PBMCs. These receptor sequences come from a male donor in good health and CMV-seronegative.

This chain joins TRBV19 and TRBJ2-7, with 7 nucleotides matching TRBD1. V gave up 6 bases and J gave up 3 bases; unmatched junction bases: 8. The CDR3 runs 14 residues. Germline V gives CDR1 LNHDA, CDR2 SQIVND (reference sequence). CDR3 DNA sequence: TGTGCCAGTAGCTTTGGGCAGGGGGACTACGAGCAGTACTTC. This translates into CASSFGQGDYEQYF. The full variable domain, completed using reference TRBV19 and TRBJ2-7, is DGGITQSPKYLFRKEGQNVTLSCEQNLNHDAMYWYRQDPGQGLRLIYYSQIVNDFQKGDIAEGYSVSREKKESFPLTVTSAQKNPTAFYLCASSFGQGDYEQYFGPGTRLTVT.

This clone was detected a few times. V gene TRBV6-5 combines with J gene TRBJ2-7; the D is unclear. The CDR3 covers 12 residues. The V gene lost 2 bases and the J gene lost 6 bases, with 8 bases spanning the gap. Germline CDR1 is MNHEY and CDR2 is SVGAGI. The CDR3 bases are TGTGCCAGCAGTTACGGTTTCGGCGAGCAGTACTTC. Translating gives CASSYGFGEQYF.

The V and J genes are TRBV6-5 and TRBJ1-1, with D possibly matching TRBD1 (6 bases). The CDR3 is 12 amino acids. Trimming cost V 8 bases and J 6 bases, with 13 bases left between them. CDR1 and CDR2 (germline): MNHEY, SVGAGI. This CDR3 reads CASGVQGAEAFF. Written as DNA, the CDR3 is TGTGCCAGCGGAGTACAGGGCGCTGAAGCTTTCTTT.

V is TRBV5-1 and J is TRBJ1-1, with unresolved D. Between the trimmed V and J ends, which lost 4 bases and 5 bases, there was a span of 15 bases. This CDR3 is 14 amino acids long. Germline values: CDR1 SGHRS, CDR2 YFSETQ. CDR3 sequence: CASSPATRGTEAFF. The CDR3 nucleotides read TGCGCCAGCAGCCCAGCCACCCGGGGAACTGAAGCTTTCTTT.

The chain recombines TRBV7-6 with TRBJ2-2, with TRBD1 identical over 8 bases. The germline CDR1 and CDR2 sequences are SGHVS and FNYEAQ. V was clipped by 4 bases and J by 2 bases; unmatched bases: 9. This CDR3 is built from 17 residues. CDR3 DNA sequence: TGTGCCAGCAGCTGGATAAGACAGGGGTCAAACACCGGGGAGCTGTTTTTT. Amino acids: CASSWIRQGSNTGELFF.